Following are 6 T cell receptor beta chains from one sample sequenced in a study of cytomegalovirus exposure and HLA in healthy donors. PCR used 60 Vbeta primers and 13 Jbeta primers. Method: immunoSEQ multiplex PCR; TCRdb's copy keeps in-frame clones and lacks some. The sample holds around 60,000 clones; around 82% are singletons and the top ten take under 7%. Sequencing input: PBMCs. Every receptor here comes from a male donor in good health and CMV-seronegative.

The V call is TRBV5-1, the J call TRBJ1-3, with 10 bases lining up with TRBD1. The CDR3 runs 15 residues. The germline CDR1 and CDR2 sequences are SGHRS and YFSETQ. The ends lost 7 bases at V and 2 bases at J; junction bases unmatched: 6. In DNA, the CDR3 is TGCGCCAGCGCAAGACAGGGGGCCGCTGGAAACACCATATATTTT. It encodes CASARQGAAGNTIYF.

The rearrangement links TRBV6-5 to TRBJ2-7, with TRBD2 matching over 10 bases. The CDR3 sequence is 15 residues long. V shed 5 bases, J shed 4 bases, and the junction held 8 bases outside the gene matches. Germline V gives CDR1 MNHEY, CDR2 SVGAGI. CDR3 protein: CASSPPTSGVYEQYF. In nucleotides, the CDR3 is TGTGCCAGCAGTCCTCCTACTAGCGGGGTTTACGAGCAGTACTTC.

As DNA, the CDR3 is TGTGCCAGCAGCCAGGGGCGGGTCAATCAGCCCCAGCATTTT. It encodes CASSQGRVNQPQHF. The rearrangement links TRBV7-2 to TRBJ1-5; the D gene is possibly TRBD1 (6 bases). This CDR3 is 14 amino acids long. Germline CDR1 is SGHTA and CDR2 is FQGNSA. V gave up 5 bases and J gave up 3 bases, with 11 bases separating them.

The CDR3 DNA reads as TGTGCCAGCAGCTTTGCAGGTCACCAAGAGACCCAGTACTTC. It yields the protein CASSFAGHQETQYF. The rearrangement uses TRBV5-6 and TRBJ2-5; D gene unclear. Trimming pared 2 bases from V and 0 bases from J, leaving 8 bases between. From germline, CDR1 is SGHDT and CDR2 YYEEEE. The CDR3 extends over 14 amino acids. Filled out from reference TRBV5-6 and TRBJ2-5, the complete variable domain reads DAGVTQSPTHLIKTRGQQVTLRCSPKSGHDTVSWYQQALGQGPQFIFQYYEEEERQRGNFPDRFSGHQFPNYSSELNVNALLLGDSALYLCASSFAGHQETQYFGPGTRLLVL.

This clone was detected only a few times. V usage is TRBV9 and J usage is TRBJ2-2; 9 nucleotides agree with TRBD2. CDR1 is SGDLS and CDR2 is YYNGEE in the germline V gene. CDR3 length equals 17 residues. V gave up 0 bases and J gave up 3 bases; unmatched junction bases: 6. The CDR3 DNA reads TGTGCCAGCAGCGTAGAAGCGGGGGGTCCGGACACCGGGGAGCTGTTTTTT. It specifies CASSVEAGGPDTGELFF.

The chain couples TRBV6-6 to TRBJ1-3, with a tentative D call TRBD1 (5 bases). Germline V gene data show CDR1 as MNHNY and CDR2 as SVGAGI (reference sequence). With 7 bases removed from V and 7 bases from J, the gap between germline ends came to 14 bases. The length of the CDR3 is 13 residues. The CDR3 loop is CASTQERGNTIYF. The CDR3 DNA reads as TGTGCCAGCACCCAAGAGCGGGGGAACACCATATATTTT.